Here is one T cell receptor beta chain with its context. The source of the sample is a study of blood T cells in healthy people across ages. Total RNA amounts of at least 6 micrograms were extracted per sample. J was trimmed by 3 bases and V by 4 bases; bases with no gene match: 3. CDR1 is SGHRS, CDR2 YFSETQ, per germline. The CDR3 spans 14 residues. Through a sample-barcoded 5' primer and a J-beta primer mix, a second PCR was run for 7 to 11 cycles. TCRdb called the 5' RACE reads again in MiXCR, with one record for every CDR3 protein. The sample has more than 1.4 million distinct CDR3 sequences; about 43% are singletons.

Sequencing was carried out using blood. This clonotype was sampled from a woman younger than 30 in good health. The chain uses TRBV5-1 and TRBJ2-7, with 11 bases identical to TRBD2. Here the CDR3 reads CASSDTSGSYEQYF. CDR3 DNA: TGCGCCAGCAGCGATACTAGCGGGAGCTACGAGCAGTACTTC.